This TCR beta chain was sequenced during a study of cytomegalovirus exposure and HLA in healthy donors. The PCR employed 60 Vbeta primers together with 13 Jbeta primers. Study processing details: In a later analysis, around 10 million of approximately 81 million unique beta chains occurred in at least two donors. The table came from immunoSEQ multiplex PCR; TCRdb's copy has only in-frame clones and leaves some out. From that table come the V and J calls and clone size; the DNA was used to work out D and trimming. Altogether 120,000 or so clones are present, 17% being singletons, with the ten largest covering approximately 2.6%. The CDR3 consists of 16 residues. The trim removed 1 base at V and 0 bases at J, leaving 2 bases unmatched. Germline CDR1 reads SGHRS; CDR2 reads YFSETQ.

This clonotype originated in a female donor in good health and CMV-seropositive. The chain combines TRBV5-1 with TRBJ2-1; TRBD2 matches at 9 bases. The sample comprised PBMCs. CDR3 in DNA: TGCGCCAGCAGCTTGAGGCGGGGGGGCTCCTACAATGAGCAGTTCTTC. Its protein is CASSLRRGGSYNEQFF.